This TCR beta chain was found in a study of breast tumors, draining lymph nodes, adjacent tissues. This clonotype was detected ten times or more. Axillary draining lymph nodes of breast cancer patients supplied the node samples. In TCRdb, the multiplex PCR reads were re-called with MiXCR into one record per CDR3 protein. The sample has about 140,000 distinct CDR3 sequences, approximately 20% seen once. The source of this sequence is a female donor with breast cancer. Some clones in this sample may be carry-over from other donors' samples. The sequenced sample was axillary lymph node tissue.

This CDR3 reads CASSWMRNKSRGNEQFF. The CDR3, as DNA: TGTGCCAGCAGCTGGATGAGAAACAAATCGAGAGGCAATGAGCAGTTCTTC. The gene calls are TRBV11-2 and TRBJ2-1; the D is unclear. The CDR3 length is 17 residues. Trimming removed 4 bases from V and 6 bases from J, with 22 bases in between. Germline V gene data show CDR1 as SGHAT and CDR2 as FQNNGV.